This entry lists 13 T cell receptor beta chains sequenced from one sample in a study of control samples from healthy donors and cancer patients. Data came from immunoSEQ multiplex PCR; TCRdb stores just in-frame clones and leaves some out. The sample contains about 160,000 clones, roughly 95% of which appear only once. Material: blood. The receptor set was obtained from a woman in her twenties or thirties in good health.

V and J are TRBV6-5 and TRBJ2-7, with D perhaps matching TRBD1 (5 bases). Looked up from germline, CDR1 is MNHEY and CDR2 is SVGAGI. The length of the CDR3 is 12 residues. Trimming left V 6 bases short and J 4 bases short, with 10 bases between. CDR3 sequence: CASRAQGYEQYF. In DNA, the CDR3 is TGTGCCAGCAGGGCTCAGGGTTACGAGCAGTACTTC.

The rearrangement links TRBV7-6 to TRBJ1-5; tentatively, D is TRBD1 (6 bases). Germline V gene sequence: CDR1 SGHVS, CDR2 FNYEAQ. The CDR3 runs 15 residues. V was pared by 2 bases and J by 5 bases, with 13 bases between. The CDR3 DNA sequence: TGTGCCAGCAGCTTATCAGGGGCCCGTCATCAGCCCCAGCATTTT. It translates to CASSLSGARHQPQHF.

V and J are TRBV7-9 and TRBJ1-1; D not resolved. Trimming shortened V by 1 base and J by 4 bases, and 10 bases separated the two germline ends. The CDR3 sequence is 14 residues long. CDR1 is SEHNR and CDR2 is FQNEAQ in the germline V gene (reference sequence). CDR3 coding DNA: TGTGCCAGCAGCTTAGATGGGGTGGGCACTGAAGCTTTCTTT. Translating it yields CASSLDGVGTEAFF.

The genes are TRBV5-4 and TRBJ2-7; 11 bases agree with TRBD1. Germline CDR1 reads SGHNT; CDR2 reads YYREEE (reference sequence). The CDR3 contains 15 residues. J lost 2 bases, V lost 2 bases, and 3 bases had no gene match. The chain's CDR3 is CASSLPGQGAYEQYF. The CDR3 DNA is TGTGCCAGCAGCTTACCGGGACAGGGGGCCTACGAGCAGTACTTC.

The CDR3 sequence: CASSPRTAAGSNQPQHF. The CDR3 nucleotides read TGTGCCAGCAGCCCCCGGACAGCTGCTGGGAGCAATCAGCCCCAGCATTTT. The chain combines TRBV7-2 with TRBJ1-5, with a possible D match to TRBD1 (6 bases). Trimming shortened V by 5 bases and J by 1 base, and 18 bases separated the two germline ends. CDR3 length: 17 amino acids. Per the germline V gene, CDR1 is SGHTA and CDR2 is FQGNSA.

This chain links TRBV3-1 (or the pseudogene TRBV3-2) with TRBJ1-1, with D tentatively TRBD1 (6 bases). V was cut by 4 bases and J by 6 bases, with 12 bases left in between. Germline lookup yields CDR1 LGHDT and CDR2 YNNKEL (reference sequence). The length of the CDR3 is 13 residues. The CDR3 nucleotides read TGTGCCAGCAGCCCCCTACAGGGCGCTGAAGCTTTCTTT. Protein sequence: CASSPLQGAEAFF.

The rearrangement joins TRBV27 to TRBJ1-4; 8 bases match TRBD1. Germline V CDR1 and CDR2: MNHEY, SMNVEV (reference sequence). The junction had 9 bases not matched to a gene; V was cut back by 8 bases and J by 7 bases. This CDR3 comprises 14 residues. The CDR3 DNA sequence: TGTGCCAGCCGTAAACAGGGGGGTCCTGAAAAACTGTTTTTT. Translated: CASRKQGGPEKLFF.

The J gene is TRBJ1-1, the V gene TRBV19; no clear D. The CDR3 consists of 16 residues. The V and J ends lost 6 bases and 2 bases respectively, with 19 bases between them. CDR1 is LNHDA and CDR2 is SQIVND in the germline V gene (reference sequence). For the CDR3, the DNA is TGTGCCAGTAGCTCAGCTGGGCGCGCTTTTAACACTGAAGCTTTCTTT. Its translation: CASSSAGRAFNTEAFF.

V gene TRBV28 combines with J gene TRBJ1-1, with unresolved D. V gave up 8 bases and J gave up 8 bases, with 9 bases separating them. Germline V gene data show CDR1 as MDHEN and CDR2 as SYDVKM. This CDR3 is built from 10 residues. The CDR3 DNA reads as TGTGCCAGCCTTTCTAGAGAAGCTTTCTTT. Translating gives CASLSREAFF.

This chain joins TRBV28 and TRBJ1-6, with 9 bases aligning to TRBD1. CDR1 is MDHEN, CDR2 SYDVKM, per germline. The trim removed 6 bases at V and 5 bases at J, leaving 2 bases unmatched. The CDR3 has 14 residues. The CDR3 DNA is TGTGCCAGCAGGCGGACAGGGGATAATTCACCCCTCCACTTT. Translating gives CASRRTGDNSPLHF.

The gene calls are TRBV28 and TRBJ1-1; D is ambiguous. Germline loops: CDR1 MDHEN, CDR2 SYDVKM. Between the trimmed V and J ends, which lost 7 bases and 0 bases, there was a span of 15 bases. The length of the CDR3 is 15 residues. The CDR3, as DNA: TGTGCCAGCACCTCGCAAGCAGTTATGAACACTGAAGCTTTCTTT. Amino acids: CASTSQAVMNTEAFF.

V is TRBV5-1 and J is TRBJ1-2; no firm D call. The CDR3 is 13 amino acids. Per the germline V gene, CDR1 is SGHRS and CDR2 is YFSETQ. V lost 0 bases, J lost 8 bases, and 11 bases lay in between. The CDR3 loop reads CASSLEGPGGYTF. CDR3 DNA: TGCGCCAGCAGCTTGGAGGGCCCCGGGGGCTACACCTTC.

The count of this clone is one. The CDR3 here is CASSGTSGNYNEQFF. For the CDR3, the DNA is TGTGCCAGCAGCGGGACTAGCGGAAATTACAATGAGCAGTTCTTC. The chain has TRBV11-2 and TRBJ2-1, with 11 bases matching TRBD2. V was clipped by 5 bases and J by 4 bases; unmatched bases: 4. The germline gives CDR1 SGHAT, CDR2 FQNNGV. The CDR3 is 15 amino acids. Full variable domain (rest looked up from reference TRBV11-2 and TRBJ2-1): EAGVAQSPRYKIIEKRQSVAFWCNPISGHATLYWYQQILGQGPKLLIQFQNNGVVDDSQLPKDRFSAERLKGVDSTLKIQPAKLEDSAVYLCASSGTSGNYNEQFFGPGTRLTVL.